These 18 T cell receptor beta chains came from one sample sequenced in a study of CD8 T cells in ankylosing spondylitis (dated by TCRdb to 2016 to 2017). Libraries were built with 5' RACE. Sequencing was carried out with an Illumina HiSeq 2500. TCRdb took the public reads, trimmed them with fastp at Q25, ran MiXCR for clone calling and kept in-frame beta chains. Rows are unified per CDR3 protein, each entry keeping the most common DNA and genes. The sample contains about 360,000 distinct CDR3 sequences, 20% to 25% of them found a single time. The ten largest account for about 12% of the sample. What was sequenced was blood, either unsorted or a sorted T cell fraction (not recorded which). These receptors originate from a male donor with ankylosing spondylitis or in good health (not recorded which).

As regards this clonotype: This CDR3 is missing its conserved last phenylalanine or tryptophan, likely due to a read error. The J gene is TRBJ2-1, the V gene TRBV6-1; 7 nucleotides align to TRBD2. Germline V gene lookup returns CDR1 MNHNS and CDR2 SASEGT. The CDR3 has 14 residues. CDR3 sequence reads: CASSKAGRYNEQFY. CDR3 nucleotide sequence: TGTGCCAGCAGTAAAGCGGGGCGGTACAATGAGCAGTTCTAC.

Details on this clonotype: Relative to the germline gene, one junction end is altered; a read error may explain this. This chain joins TRBV27 and TRBJ2-5, with TRBD2 matching 9 bases. Germline loops: CDR1 MNHEY, CDR2 SMNVEV (reference sequence). The CDR3 spans 14 residues. The CDR3: CASTAGGPQGTQYF. In DNA form, the CDR3 reads TGTGCCAGTACAGCGGGGGGCCCCCAAGGGACCCAGTACTTC.

Only a few counts were recorded for this clonotype. The chain uses TRBV7-9 and TRBJ1-1; 9 bases are a match to TRBD1. The CDR3 consists of 13 residues. Germline CDR1 reads SEHNR; CDR2 reads FQNEAQ (reference sequence). V dropped 7 bases and J dropped 11; count of bases not matched to a gene: 11. The CDR3 spells CASTGQGPGLAFF. The CDR3 DNA reads TGTGCCAGCACCGGACAGGGGCCCGGGCTTGCTTTCTTT.

This clonotype came up a few times. This chain connects TRBV12-3 or TRBV12-4 to TRBJ1-2, with 7 bases lining up with TRBD1. The CDR3 is 13 residues long. V was clipped by 6 bases and J by 4 bases; unmatched bases: 5. The CDR3 here is CASSEGQTYGYTF. DNA of the CDR3: TGTGCCAGCAGCGAGGGACAGACCTATGGCTACACCTTC.

This clonotype was found a few times. V usage is TRBV29-1 and J usage is TRBJ1-2, with unresolved D. Germline CDR1 SQVTM, CDR2 ANQGSEA. This CDR3 has 12 amino acids. V was trimmed by 3 bases and J by 3 bases, leaving 8 bases between them. The DNA for the CDR3 is TGCAGCGTTGAGGGGTCGGACTATGGCTACACCTTC. It specifies CSVEGSDYGYTF.

This clonotype has more than one count but fewer than ten. The genes are TRBV4-1 and TRBJ1-3; D gene unclear. The CDR3 spans 15 residues. The ends were cut back, 0 bases at V and 4 bases at J, with 10 bases in the middle. Looked up from germline, CDR1 is MGHRA and CDR2 is YSYEKL. CDR3 loop: CASSQDEAVGNTIYF. CDR3 nucleotide sequence: TGCGCCAGCAGCCAAGACGAGGCCGTCGGAAACACCATATATTTT.

The genes are TRBV12-3 or TRBV12-4 and TRBJ2-2; 13 bases agree with TRBD2. The CDR3 contains 17 residues. J was trimmed by 1 base and V by 5 bases; bases with no gene match: 4. CDR3 amino acids: CASSGLAGVMNTGELFF. CDR3 bases: TGTGCCAGCAGTGGACTAGCGGGGGTTATGAACACCGGGGAGCTGTTTTTT.

V usage is TRBV29-1 and J usage is TRBJ1-2; 8 bases map to TRBD1. This CDR3 is 14 amino acids long. After removal of 7 bases from V and 0 bases from J, the junction contained 7 bases not matched to a gene. Germline V lookup: CDR1 SQVTM, CDR2 ANQGSEA. This chain's CDR3 is CSGGQAFTNYGYTF. CDR3 DNA: TGCAGCGGGGGACAGGCCTTTACTAACTATGGCTACACCTTC.

This clonotype was picked up a small number of times. CDR3 region: CASSSPYNEQFF. CDR3 DNA: TGTGCCAGCAGCTCCCCCTACAATGAGCAGTTCTTC. The chain uses TRBV12-3 or TRBV12-4 and TRBJ2-1; D remains unclear. The V and J ends lost 6 bases and 2 bases respectively, with 5 bases between them. The CDR3 has 12 residues.

The genes are TRBV4-1 and TRBJ2-7, with 8 bases fitting TRBD2. Germline V lookup: CDR1 MGHRA, CDR2 YSYEKL. The CDR3 is 16 residues long. Trimming at V came to 3 bases and at J to 1 base, leaving 8 bases not matched to a gene. The CDR3 spells CASSHEWASGSYEQYF. CDR3 coding DNA: TGCGCCAGCAGCCATGAGTGGGCTAGCGGGTCCTACGAGCAGTACTTC.

This chain connects TRBV3-1 to TRBJ2-5; no clear D gene. CDR1 and CDR2 (germline): LGHDT, YNNKEL (reference sequence). Trimming removed 0 bases at V and 3 bases at J, with 8 bases between. The CDR3 is made up of 14 amino acids. The CDR3 nucleotides read TGTGCCAGCAGCCAAGATCGGGTTGAAGAGACCCAGTACTTC. Encoded protein: CASSQDRVEETQYF.

CDR3 coding DNA: TGCAGCGCGACAGCAGCCAGCTCCTACGAGCAGTACTTC. It yields the protein CSATAASSYEQYF. The gene calls are TRBV29-1 and TRBJ2-7, with D possibly TRBD1 on 5 matching bases. The germline V gene has CDR1 SQVTM and CDR2 ANQGSEA. The CDR3 consists of 13 residues. Trimming took off 7 bases at V and 0 bases at J, with 13 bases between the two ends.

The rearrangement uses TRBV28 and TRBJ2-7, with D possibly being TRBD2 (6 bases). CDR3 length: 14 residues. Germline CDR1 reads MDHEN; CDR2 reads SYDVKM. V lost 3 bases, J lost 3 bases, and 12 bases lay in between. CDR3: CASSFWGEVYEQYF. CDR3 sequence (DNA): TGTGCCAGCAGTTTTTGGGGGGAAGTCTACGAGCAGTACTTC. Together with reference TRBV28 and TRBJ2-7, the CDR3 gives the full variable domain: DVKVTQSSRYLVKRTGEKVFLECVQDMDHENMFWYRQDPGLGLRLIYFSYDVKMKEKGDIPEGYSVSREKKERFSLILESASTNQTSMYLCASSFWGEVYEQYFGPGTRLTVT.

Comments on this clonotype: The junction departs from germline at one end; a sequencing error may be responsible. The chain recombines TRBV30 with TRBJ1-3; D remains unclear. The CDR3 is made up of 11 amino acids. Germline CDR1 GTSNPN, CDR2 SVGIG (reference sequence). CDR3 in amino acids: CAWSDPGTVSF. CDR3 DNA sequence: TGTGCCTGGAGTGACCCGGGAACTGTATCATTT.

This clonotype was counted ten times or more. The chain links TRBV4-2 to TRBJ1-6; a possible D gene is TRBD1 (6 bases). This CDR3 comprises 14 residues. The germline CDR1 and CDR2 sequences are LGHNA and YNFKEQ. The V and J ends lost 7 bases and 5 bases respectively, with 12 bases between them. The CDR3 DNA follows: TGTGCCAGCACGCCCGACAGGAATAATTCACCCCTCCACTTT. This encodes CASTPDRNNSPLHF.

In DNA form, the CDR3 reads TGTGCCAGCAGTTTGGTGGAAGTGGGCGGGGAGCTGTTTTTT. It translates to CASSLVEVGGELFF. V and J are TRBV28 and TRBJ2-2; D not resolved. The germline CDR1 and CDR2 sequences are MDHEN and SYDVKM. This CDR3 is built from 14 residues. Trimming left V 3 bases short and J 7 bases short, with 12 bases between. The complete variable domain, with remaining parts taken from reference TRBV28 and TRBJ2-2, reads DVKVTQSSRYLVKRTGEKVFLECVQDMDHENMFWYRQDPGLGLRLIYFSYDVKMKEKGDIPEGYSVSREKKERFSLILESASTNQTSMYLCASSLVEVGGELFFGEGSRLTVL.

This clonotype was seen a few times. This rearrangement joins TRBV6-2 or TRBV6-3 to TRBJ2-7; possible D gene TRBD1, 5 bases. Trimming removed 6 bases from V and 0 bases from J, with 15 bases in between. The CDR3 is made up of 15 amino acids. Per germline, CDR1 MNHEY and CDR2 SVGEGT. CDR3 protein: CASRPPGQNSYEQYF. The DNA of the CDR3 is TGTGCCAGCAGACCGCCAGGACAAAACTCCTACGAGCAGTACTTC.

The chain couples TRBV9 to TRBJ2-5; 8 nucleotides align to TRBD2. This CDR3 contains 15 residues. CDR1 SGDLS and CDR2 YYNGEE come from the germline V gene. Trimming removed 0 bases from V and 5 bases from J; junction bases left unmatched: 6. CDR3: CASSVGGGNLETQYF. The CDR3 DNA is TGTGCCAGCAGCGTAGGCGGGGGGAATTTGGAGACCCAGTACTTC.